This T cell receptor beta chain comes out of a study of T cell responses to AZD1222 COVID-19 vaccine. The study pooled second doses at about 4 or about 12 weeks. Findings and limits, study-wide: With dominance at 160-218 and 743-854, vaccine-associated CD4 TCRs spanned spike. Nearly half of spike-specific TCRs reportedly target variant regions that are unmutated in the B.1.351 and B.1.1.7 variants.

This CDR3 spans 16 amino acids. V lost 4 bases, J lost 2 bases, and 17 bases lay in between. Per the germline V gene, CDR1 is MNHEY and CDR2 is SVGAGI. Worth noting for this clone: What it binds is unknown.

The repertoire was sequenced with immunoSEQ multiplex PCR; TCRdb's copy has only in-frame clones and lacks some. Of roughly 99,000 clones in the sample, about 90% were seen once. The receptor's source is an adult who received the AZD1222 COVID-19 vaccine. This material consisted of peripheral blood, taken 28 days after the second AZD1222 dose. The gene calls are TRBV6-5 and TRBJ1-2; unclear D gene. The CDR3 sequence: CASSFTTRTQNYGYTF. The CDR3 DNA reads TGTGCCAGCAGTTTTACCACCAGGACTCAAAACTATGGCTACACCTTC.